This T cell receptor beta chain was identified in a study of pediatric ulcerative colitis. General study points: All ulcerative colitis patients, but no controls, carried a couple of rectal clonotypes.

The table came from immunoSEQ multiplex PCR; TCRdb's copy has only in-frame clones and leaves some out. This table has approximately 9,300 clones, 80% to 90% appearing once. This clone was observed a handful of times. Antigen specificity is unknown. This TCR came from a girl aged 5 to 17 with moderate ulcerative colitis. The material sequenced was blood.

Here the CDR3 DNA reads TGTGCCAGCAGCCAGTCCAGTTCCGGCAATCAGCCCCAGCATTTT. This sequence encodes CASSQSSSGNQPQHF. The chain links TRBV9 to TRBJ1-5; unclear D gene. The V end lost 4 bases, the J end lost 2 bases, and 13 bases lay between the germline ends. CDR1 and CDR2 from the germline V gene are SGDLS and YYNGEE. The CDR3 runs 15 residues.